What follows is one TCR beta chain and its context. The data belong to a study of control samples from healthy donors and cancer patients. CDR1 is SGDLS and CDR2 is YYNGEE in the germline V gene. The V end lost 4 bases, the J end lost 6 bases, and 17 bases lay between the germline ends. This CDR3 has 14 amino acids. This table comes from immunoSEQ multiplex PCR, and its TCRdb copy is limited to in-frame clones, with some not included. The repertoire holds 70,000 or so clones, with more than 80% as singletons. This clonotype was obtained from a man aged 50 to 60 in good health. Sequenced material: blood. The chain employs TRBV9 and TRBJ2-7; D might be TRBD1 or TRBD2, each matching 6 bases. CDR3 DNA sequence: TGTGCCAGCAGCCCCCAGGACAGAGCGGGCGAGCAGTACTTC. Residues: CASSPQDRAGEQYF.